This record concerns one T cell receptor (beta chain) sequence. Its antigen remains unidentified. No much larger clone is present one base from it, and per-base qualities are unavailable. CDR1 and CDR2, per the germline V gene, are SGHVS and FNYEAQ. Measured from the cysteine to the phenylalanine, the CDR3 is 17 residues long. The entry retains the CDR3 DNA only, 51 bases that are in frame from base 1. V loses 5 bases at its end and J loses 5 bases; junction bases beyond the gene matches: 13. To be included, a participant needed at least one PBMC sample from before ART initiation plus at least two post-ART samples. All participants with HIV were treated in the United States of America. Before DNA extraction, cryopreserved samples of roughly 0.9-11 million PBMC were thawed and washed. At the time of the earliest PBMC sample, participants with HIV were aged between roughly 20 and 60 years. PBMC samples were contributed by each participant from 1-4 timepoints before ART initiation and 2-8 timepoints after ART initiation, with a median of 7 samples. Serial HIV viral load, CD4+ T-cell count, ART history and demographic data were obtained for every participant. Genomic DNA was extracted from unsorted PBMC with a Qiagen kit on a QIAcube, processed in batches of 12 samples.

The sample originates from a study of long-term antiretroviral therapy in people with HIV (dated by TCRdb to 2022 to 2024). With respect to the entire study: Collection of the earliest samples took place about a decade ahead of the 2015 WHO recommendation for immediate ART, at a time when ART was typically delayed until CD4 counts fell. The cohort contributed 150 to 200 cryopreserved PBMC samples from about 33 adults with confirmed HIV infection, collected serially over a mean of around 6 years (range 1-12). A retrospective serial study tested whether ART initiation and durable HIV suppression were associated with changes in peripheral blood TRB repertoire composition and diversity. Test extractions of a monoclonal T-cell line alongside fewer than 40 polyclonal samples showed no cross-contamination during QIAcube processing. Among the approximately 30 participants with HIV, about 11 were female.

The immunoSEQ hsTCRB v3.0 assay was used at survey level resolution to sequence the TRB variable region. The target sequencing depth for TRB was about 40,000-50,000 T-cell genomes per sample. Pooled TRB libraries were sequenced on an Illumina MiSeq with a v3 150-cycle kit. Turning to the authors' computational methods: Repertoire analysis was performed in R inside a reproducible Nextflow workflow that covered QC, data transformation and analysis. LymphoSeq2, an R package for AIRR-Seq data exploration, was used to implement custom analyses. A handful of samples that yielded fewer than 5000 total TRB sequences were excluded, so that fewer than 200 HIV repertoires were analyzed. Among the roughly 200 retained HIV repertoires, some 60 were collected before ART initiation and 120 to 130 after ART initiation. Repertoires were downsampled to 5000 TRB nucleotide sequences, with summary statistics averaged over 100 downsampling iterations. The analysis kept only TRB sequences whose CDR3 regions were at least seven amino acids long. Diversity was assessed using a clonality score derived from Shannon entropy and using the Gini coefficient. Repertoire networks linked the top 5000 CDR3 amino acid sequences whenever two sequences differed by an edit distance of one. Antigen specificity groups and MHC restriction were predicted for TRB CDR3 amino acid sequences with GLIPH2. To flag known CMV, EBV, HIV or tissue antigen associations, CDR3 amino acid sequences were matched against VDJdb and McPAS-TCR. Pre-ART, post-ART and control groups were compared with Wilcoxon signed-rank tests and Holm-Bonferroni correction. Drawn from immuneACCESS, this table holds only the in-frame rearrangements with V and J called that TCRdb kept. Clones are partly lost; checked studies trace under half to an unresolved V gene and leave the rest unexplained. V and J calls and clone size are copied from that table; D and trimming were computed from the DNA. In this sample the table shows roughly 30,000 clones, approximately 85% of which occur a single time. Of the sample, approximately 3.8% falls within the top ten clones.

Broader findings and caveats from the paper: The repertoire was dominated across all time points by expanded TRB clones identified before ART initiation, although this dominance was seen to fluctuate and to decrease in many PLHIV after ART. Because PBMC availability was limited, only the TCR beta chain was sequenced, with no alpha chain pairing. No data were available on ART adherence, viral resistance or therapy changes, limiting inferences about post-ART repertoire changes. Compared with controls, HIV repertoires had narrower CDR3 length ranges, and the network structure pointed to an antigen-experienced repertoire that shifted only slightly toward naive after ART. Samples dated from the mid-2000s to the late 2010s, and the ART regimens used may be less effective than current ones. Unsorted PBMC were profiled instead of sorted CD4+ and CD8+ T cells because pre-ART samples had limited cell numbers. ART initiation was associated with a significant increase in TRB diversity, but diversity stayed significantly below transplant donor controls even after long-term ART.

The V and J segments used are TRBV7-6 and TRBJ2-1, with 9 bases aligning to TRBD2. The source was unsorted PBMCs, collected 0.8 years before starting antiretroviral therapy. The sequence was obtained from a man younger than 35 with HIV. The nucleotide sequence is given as TGTGCCAGCAGCCCCAGACCCATGCGGGGGGGACACAATGAGCAGTTCTTC. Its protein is CASSPRPMRGGHNEQFF.